Sequencing of this TCR beta chain was carried out in a study of cytomegalovirus exposure and HLA in healthy donors. General observations from the study: A later analysis by the authors found several of the most significant clusters apparently linked to common viral pathogens.

CDR1 and CDR2 from the germline V gene are SGHNT and YENEEA. The CDR3 contains 15 residues. The V segment lost 1 base and the J segment 2 bases; nucleotides outside the gene matches: 0. Unrecorded immune exposures were likely, despite nominal health at sampling. About this clone: Its antigen remains unknown.

The PCR had 60 Vbeta and 13 Jbeta primers. Here immunoSEQ multiplex PCR was the method, and the copy in TCRdb shows in-frame clones only, minus some. This sample has 120,000 to 150,000 clones, with around 85% found just once. This clonotype was obtained from a woman in her forties or fifties in good health and CMV-seropositive. Sequenced material: PBMCs. The chain recombines TRBV11-3 with TRBJ1-1; 11 bases map to TRBD1. The CDR3 DNA reads TGTGCCAGCAGCTTAGGGACAGGGGGCAACACTGAAGCTTTCTTT. Its protein product is CASSLGTGGNTEAFF.